This T cell receptor (beta chain) was recorded in a study of blood T cell repertoires in COVID-19. Looking at the study overall: Samples of COVID-19 (acute and convalescent) were obtained from the United States, Italy and Spain. PBMCs, B-cell-depleted T cells, or T cells provided the cDNA or gDNA that made up the material.

The J segment lost 6 bases and the V segment lost 1 base, leaving 6 bases of the junction unmatched. This CDR3 spans 14 amino acids. Germline V CDR1 and CDR2: LGHDT, YNNKEL (reference sequence). Original processing notes: Scientists estimated how many nucleated cells there were by amplifying reference gene primers. The method was immunoSEQ multiplex PCR; TCRdb's version includes in-frame clones alone and lacks a portion of them. The V and J calls and the clone size are those of that table, but D and trimming were determined from the DNA. This repertoire shows about 150,000 clones, 65% to 90% found once; its top ten account for 5.5% to 8%.

This clonotype was sampled from a woman in her 50s in a cohort sampled during active or convalescent COVID-19. Sequencing was carried out using peripheral blood. The rearrangement uses TRBV3-1 (or the pseudogene TRBV3-2) and TRBJ2-7; 7 bases agree with TRBD1. DNA of the CDR3: TGTGCCAGCAGCCAAGGACAGGGTCAACGCGAGCAGTACTTC. It specifies CASSQGQGQREQYF.